This entry concerns a single TCR beta chain. Its antigen is still unknown. Produced via immunoSEQ multiplex PCR; TCRdb's table is partial and in-frame only. The profile covers approximately 180,000 clones, with about 87% appearing a single time and more than 4% taken by the ten largest. The sample is drawn from a study of T cell responses to AZD1222 COVID-19 vaccine. Study conclusions and caveats: In a largely white British group with more females than males, clonal diversity was possibly underestimated. Nearly half of spike-specific TCRs reportedly target unmutated variant regions. Spike-specific TCR breadth and depth went up after people got two AZD1222 doses. Among AZD1222 vaccinees, only 5 to 7 were seropositive at baseline.

CDR1 and CDR2 (germline): SGHNT, YENEEA. The CDR3 spans 13 residues. Trimming removed 3 bases at V and 4 bases at J, with 8 bases between. The rearrangement uses TRBV11-3 and TRBJ2-3; D ambiguous. This sample comprised peripheral blood, obtained 28 days after the second dose of the MenACWY control vaccine. The clonotype originates from an adult who received the MenACWY meningococcal vaccine as a control. CDR3: CASSLDAADTQYF. CDR3 bases: TGTGCCAGCAGCTTGGACGCCGCAGATACGCAGTATTTT.